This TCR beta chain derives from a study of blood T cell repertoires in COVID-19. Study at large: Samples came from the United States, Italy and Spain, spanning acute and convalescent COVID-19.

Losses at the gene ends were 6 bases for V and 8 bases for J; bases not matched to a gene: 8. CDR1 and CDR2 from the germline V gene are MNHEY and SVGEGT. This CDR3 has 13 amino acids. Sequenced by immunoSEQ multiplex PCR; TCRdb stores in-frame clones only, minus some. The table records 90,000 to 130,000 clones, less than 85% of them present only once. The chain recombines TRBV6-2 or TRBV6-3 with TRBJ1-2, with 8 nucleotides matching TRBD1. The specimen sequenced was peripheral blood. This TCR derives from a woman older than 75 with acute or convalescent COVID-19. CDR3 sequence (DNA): TGTGCCAGCAGCGACAGGGGCCGTTGGGGCTACACCTTC. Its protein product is CASSDRGRWGYTF.